This TCR beta chain comes out of a study of cytomegalovirus exposure and HLA in healthy donors. Study-wide results and limits: The study listed 150 to 200 cytomegalovirus-associated TCR beta chains. Most TCR sequences were uncommon, yet certain public TCRs appeared in many donors.

Regarding this clone: Its antigen is not identified.

The germline CDR1 and CDR2 sequences are SGHRS and YFSETQ. Germline trimming cut 1 base from V and 5 bases from J; bases unmatched to any gene: 1. The CDR3 contains 13 residues. Sequenced by immunoSEQ multiplex PCR; TCRdb stores in-frame clones only, minus some. The sample yields 200,000 to 250,000 clones, approximately 80% seen once. V gene TRBV5-1 combines with J gene TRBJ2-7; 9 bases are shared with TRBD1. The sequencing sample was made of PBMCs. The clonotype comes from a woman in her thirties in good health and CMV-seropositive. This chain's CDR3 is CASSLWTGDEQYF. CDR3 DNA sequence: TGCGCCAGCAGCTTGTGGACAGGGGACGAGCAGTACTTC.